This T cell receptor (beta chain) is from a study of blood T cell repertoires in COVID-19. Study-wide background: The cDNA or gDNA used as material had been derived from T cells, B-cell-depleted T cells, or PBMCs.

This CDR3 region has 13 residues. Trimming at V came to 3 bases and at J to 4 bases, leaving 5 bases not matched to a gene. The germline V gene has CDR1 SQVTM and CDR2 ANQGSEA. Which cohort a participant joined came from the clinical history participants gave. The table came from immunoSEQ multiplex PCR; TCRdb's copy has only in-frame clones and leaves some out. This table has fewer than 350,000 clones, 80% to 90% appearing once. The clonotype was recovered from a woman aged 40-49 years with acute COVID-19. The chain joins TRBV29-1 to TRBJ1-2; 7 positions match TRBD1. The specimen was PBMCs or T cells enriched from blood (not recorded which). The DNA for the CDR3 is TGCAGCGTTGAGGAGACAGGGTTCTATGGCTACACCTTC. Its protein product is CSVEETGFYGYTF. Filled out from reference TRBV29-1 and TRBJ1-2, the complete variable domain reads SAVISQKPSRDICQRGTSLTIQCQVDSQVTMMFWYRQQPGQSLTLIATANQGSEATYESGFVIDKFPISRPNLTFSTLTVSNMSPEDSSIYLCSVEETGFYGYTFGSGTRLTVV.